This T cell receptor (beta chain) was recovered during a study of blood T cell repertoires in COVID-19. The wider study: Donors in the United States, Italy and Spain gave samples during acute or convalescent COVID-19. Sources were T cells, B-cell-depleted T cells, or PBMCs; the material itself was cDNA or gDNA.

Original methodology: For nucleated cells, counts were estimated from reference gene primer amplification. Clones were read by immunoSEQ multiplex PCR, and TCRdb kept only the in-frame ones, dropping some. That table gives V, J and clone size, and the DNA gave D and trimming. This table has over 85,000 clones, approximately 80% appearing once. V was clipped by 1 base and J by 1 base, with 11 bases between them. The CDR3 has 16 amino acids. Germline lookup yields CDR1 MDHEN and CDR2 SYDVKM. Material for sequencing was peripheral blood. This chain links TRBV28 with TRBJ1-3, with D possibly TRBD1 on 6 matching bases. The receptor's source is a man aged 55 to 69 with acute or convalescent COVID-19. CDR3 loop: CASSLSDRLSGNTIYF. The CDR3 coding sequence is TGTGCCAGCAGTTTATCAGACAGGCTTTCTGGAAACACCATATATTTT.